Listed below are T cell receptor beta chains from one sample, sequenced in a study of blood T cell repertoires in COVID-19. Using immunoSEQ multiplex PCR, the repertoire was profiled, and TCRdb retains in-frame clones only, with some absent. The sample has around 230,000 clones, over 80% seen once; the top ten hold 10%. What was sequenced was PBMCs or T cells enriched from blood (not recorded which). The receptors were gathered from a man between 18 and 35 years old with acute COVID-19. Each CDR3 is given with its conserved first and last residue. The D gene is left open where the match is weak. Rows give clone size only sometimes, using once, few, many, or a class for an expanded clone.

abundance: .; v_gene: TRBV24-1; j_gene: TRBJ2-3; d_gene: TRBD2; CDR3nt: TGTGCCACCAGTGATTATACGAGCGGGAGGTGGGCAGATACGCAGTATTTT; CDR3aa: CATSDYTSGRWADTQYF
abundance: once; v_gene: TRBV6-2/TRBV6-3; j_gene: TRBJ2-7; d_gene: .; CDR3nt: TGTGCCAGCAGTTACTCCTCGGACACGAATAGGGCCTACGAGCAGTACTTC; CDR3aa: CASSYSSDTNRAYEQYF
abundance: few; v_gene: TRBV24-1; j_gene: TRBJ2-1; d_gene: TRBD2; CDR3nt: TGTGCCACCGAACCCACTAGCGGGATTGGTGAGCAGTTCTTC; CDR3aa: CATEPTSGIGEQFF
abundance: .; v_gene: TRBV27; j_gene: TRBJ1-2; d_gene: TRBD1; CDR3nt: TGTGCCAGCAGTTTAAGGAGACAGGGCAATGGCTACACCTTC; CDR3aa: CASSLRRQGNGYTF
abundance: .; v_gene: TRBV24-1; j_gene: TRBJ1-5; d_gene: .; CDR3nt: TGTGCCACCAGTGATTCCGGTTATAGCAATCAGCCCCAGCATTTT; CDR3aa: CATSDSGYSNQPQHF
abundance: once; v_gene: TRBV13; j_gene: TRBJ2-1; d_gene: TRBD2; CDR3nt: TGTGCCAGCAGTTGGGTAGCGGGAGGGCTCAATGAGCAGTTCTTC; CDR3aa: CASSWVAGGLNEQFF
abundance: .; v_gene: TRBV11-3; j_gene: TRBJ2-3; d_gene: .; CDR3nt: TGTGCCAGCAGCCCCGGGGGGCCGACAAGCACAGATACGCAGTATTTT; CDR3aa: CASSPGGPTSTDTQYF
abundance: once; v_gene: TRBV23-1; j_gene: TRBJ1-5; d_gene: TRBD1; CDR3nt: TGCGCCAGCAGTCGACAGGGGCGACAGCCCCAGCATTTT; CDR3aa: CASSRQGRQPQHF
abundance: .; v_gene: TRBV24-1; j_gene: TRBJ2-5; d_gene: TRBD1; CDR3nt: TGTGCCACCAGTGATACCCGGACAGGGGGCAAGGAGACCCAGTACTTC; CDR3aa: CATSDTRTGGKETQYF
abundance: .; v_gene: TRBV19; j_gene: TRBJ1-1; d_gene: TRBD1; CDR3nt: TGTGCCAGTAGTATAGTCGGCAGGGGGCGATCTGAAGCTTTCTTT; CDR3aa: CASSIVGRGRSEAFF
abundance: .; v_gene: TRBV10-3; j_gene: TRBJ1-1; d_gene: .; CDR3nt: TGTGCCCTGTCGACAGACATGAACACTGAAGCTTTCTTT; CDR3aa: CALSTDMNTEAFF
abundance: .; v_gene: TRBV10-2; j_gene: TRBJ1-5; d_gene: .; CDR3nt: TGCGCCAGCAGGGGAGAACCGTATAGCAATCAGCCCCAGCATTTT; CDR3aa: CASRGEPYSNQPQHF
abundance: .; v_gene: TRBV27; j_gene: TRBJ1-5; d_gene: .; CDR3nt: TGTGCCAGCAGTTCGACAGTCCTAGGACCCCAGCATTTT; CDR3aa: CASSSTVLGPQHF
abundance: .; v_gene: TRBV29-1; j_gene: TRBJ2-7; d_gene: .; CDR3nt: TGCAGCGTTGATGTGGGTGACACCTACGAGCAGTACTTC; CDR3aa: CSVDVGDTYEQYF
abundance: .; v_gene: TRBV24-1; j_gene: TRBJ2-5; d_gene: TRBD2; CDR3nt: TGTGCCACCAGTGATTTGGGGGACGGCGGGAGGACCCAGTACTTC; CDR3aa: CATSDLGDGGRTQYF
abundance: .; v_gene: TRBV28; j_gene: TRBJ2-7; d_gene: .; CDR3nt: TGTGCCAGCACCGAACAGGGCAGCTACGAGCAGTACTTC; CDR3aa: CASTEQGSYEQYF
abundance: .; v_gene: TRBV7-9; j_gene: TRBJ2-7; d_gene: .; CDR3nt: TGTGCCAGCAGCCCCGTTTCCTACGAGCAGTACTTC; CDR3aa: CASSPVSYEQYF
abundance: .; v_gene: TRBV30; j_gene: TRBJ2-7; d_gene: .; CDR3nt: TGTGCCTGGAGGGACACGGTAATCTCCTACGAGCAGTACTTC; CDR3aa: CAWRDTVISYEQYF
abundance: .; v_gene: TRBV19; j_gene: TRBJ2-1; d_gene: .; CDR3nt: TGTGCCAGTAGTATAAATAGTTACAATGAGCAGTTCTTC; CDR3aa: CASSINSYNEQFF
abundance: .; v_gene: TRBV4-1; j_gene: TRBJ1-4; d_gene: .; CDR3nt: TGCGCCAGCAGCCAAGAGGAAGGAGTCGGGACACCTAATGAAAAACTGTTTTTT; CDR3aa: CASSQEEGVGTPNEKLFF
abundance: once; v_gene: TRBV3-1/TRBV3-2; j_gene: TRBJ2-2; d_gene: .; CDR3nt: TGTGCCAGCAGCCAAGAGATCAGGACCGGGGAGCTGTTTTTT; CDR3aa: CASSQEIRTGELFF
abundance: .; v_gene: TRBV3-1/TRBV3-2; j_gene: TRBJ1-1; d_gene: TRBD1; CDR3nt: TGTGCCAGCAGCTCCAGGGGGCAAGGGAACACTGAAGCTTTCTTT; CDR3aa: CASSSRGQGNTEAFF
abundance: .; v_gene: TRBV2; j_gene: TRBJ2-7; d_gene: .; CDR3nt: TGTGCCAGCAGTGGGCCCTTTTACGAGCAGTACTTC; CDR3aa: CASSGPFYEQYF
abundance: .; v_gene: TRBV4-2; j_gene: TRBJ1-5; d_gene: .; CDR3nt: TGTGCCAGCAGCCAAGCCTTGTATAGCAATCAGCCCCAGCATTTT; CDR3aa: CASSQALYSNQPQHF
abundance: .; v_gene: TRBV30; j_gene: TRBJ2-3; d_gene: TRBD2; CDR3nt: TGTGCCTGCCGACTAGCGCCAAGCACAGATACGCAGTATTTT; CDR3aa: CACRLAPSTDTQYF
abundance: .; v_gene: TRBV4-2; j_gene: TRBJ2-1; d_gene: .; CDR3nt: TGTGCCAGCAGCCAAGGGGCCGACAATGAGCAGTTCTTC; CDR3aa: CASSQGADNEQFF
abundance: .; v_gene: TRBV6-5; j_gene: TRBJ1-4; d_gene: .; CDR3nt: TGTGCCAGCAGGCCTCTACAGGGAGCTAATGAAAAACTGTTTTTT; CDR3aa: CASRPLQGANEKLFF
abundance: once; v_gene: TRBV28; j_gene: TRBJ1-3; d_gene: .; CDR3nt: TGTGCCAGCAGTTTATTGCGGGAGGGGAGCTCTGGAAACACCATATATTTT; CDR3aa: CASSLLREGSSGNTIYF
abundance: .; v_gene: TRBV28; j_gene: TRBJ1-4; d_gene: .; CDR3nt: TGTGCCAGCGTCTCGACTTTTAGAGGCAGTAACGAAAAACTGTTTTTT; CDR3aa: CASVSTFRGSNEKLFF
abundance: once; v_gene: TRBV19; j_gene: TRBJ1-3; d_gene: .; CDR3nt: TGTGCCAGTGAAACACAGGGAAACACCATATATTTT; CDR3aa: CASETQGNTIYF
abundance: few; v_gene: TRBV6-5; j_gene: TRBJ2-1; d_gene: TRBD1; CDR3nt: TGTGCCAGCAGTTGGGCGACAGGGGAGCGCAATGAGCAGTTCTTC; CDR3aa: CASSWATGERNEQFF
abundance: .; v_gene: TRBV20-1; j_gene: TRBJ2-7; d_gene: .; CDR3nt: TGCAGTGCTAGTATACTTCTGGTAAACTACGAGCAGTACTTC; CDR3aa: CSASILLVNYEQYF
abundance: .; v_gene: TRBV5-4; j_gene: TRBJ2-1; d_gene: .; CDR3nt: TGTGCCAGCAGCGGTGGTCTACAGGAGAGGAATGAGCAGTTCTTC; CDR3aa: CASSGGLQERNEQFF
abundance: .; v_gene: TRBV25-1; j_gene: TRBJ1-3; d_gene: .; CDR3nt: TGTGCCAGCAGTGAGAGTCCGGCGGACTCTGGAAACACCATATATTTT; CDR3aa: CASSESPADSGNTIYF
abundance: .; v_gene: TRBV14; j_gene: TRBJ2-7; d_gene: .; CDR3nt: TGTGCCAGCAGCCAAGATTCCTTGCGACACTACGAGCAGTACTTC; CDR3aa: CASSQDSLRHYEQYF
abundance: .; v_gene: TRBV6-5; j_gene: TRBJ2-7; d_gene: TRBD1; CDR3nt: TGTGCCAGCAGCTCAGGACAGGGAACCGAGCAGTACTTC; CDR3aa: CASSSGQGTEQYF
abundance: .; v_gene: TRBV20-1; j_gene: TRBJ1-5; d_gene: TRBD1; CDR3nt: TGCAGTGCTAGTCTGACAGGGTATAATCAGCCCCAGCATTTT; CDR3aa: CSASLTGYNQPQHF
abundance: once; v_gene: TRBV3-1/TRBV3-2; j_gene: TRBJ1-2; d_gene: .; CDR3nt: TGTGCCAGCAGCCAAGAACCCGGTGCGGGCTCCTATGGCTACACCTTC; CDR3aa: CASSQEPGAGSYGYTF
abundance: .; v_gene: TRBV4-1; j_gene: TRBJ2-2; d_gene: TRBD2; CDR3nt: TGCGCCAGCAGCCAAGTCCGCGGGAGGGACACCGGGGAGCTGTTTTTT; CDR3aa: CASSQVRGRDTGELFF
abundance: .; v_gene: TRBV3-1/TRBV3-2; j_gene: TRBJ1-6; d_gene: TRBD1; CDR3nt: TGTGCCAGCAGCCTCAGGGACAGGCCCAATTCACCCCTCCACTTT; CDR3aa: CASSLRDRPNSPLHF
abundance: .; v_gene: TRBV19; j_gene: TRBJ2-7; d_gene: .; CDR3nt: TGTGCCAGTAGTTCAGGGGGGCGCCGTCAGGACGAGCAGTACTTC; CDR3aa: CASSSGGRRQDEQYF
abundance: .; v_gene: TRBV6-4; j_gene: TRBJ1-2; d_gene: TRBD1; CDR3nt: TGTGCCAGCAGTGACGGGACAGGTGGTAACTATGGCTACACCTTC; CDR3aa: CASSDGTGGNYGYTF
abundance: .; v_gene: TRBV30; j_gene: TRBJ1-1; d_gene: .; CDR3nt: TGTGCCTGGAGTGGTTCGGTCGCTGAAGCTTTCTTT; CDR3aa: CAWSGSVAEAFF
abundance: .; v_gene: TRBV28; j_gene: TRBJ2-3; d_gene: TRBD2; CDR3nt: TGTGCCAGCAGTTTTTCGAGCGGGAGTACAGATACGCAGTATTTT; CDR3aa: CASSFSSGSTDTQYF
abundance: .; v_gene: TRBV5-1; j_gene: TRBJ2-5; d_gene: .; CDR3nt: TGCGCCAGCAGCTTCCAGGGGCTTCAAGAGACCCAGTACTTC; CDR3aa: CASSFQGLQETQYF
abundance: .; v_gene: TRBV28; j_gene: TRBJ2-3; d_gene: TRBD2; CDR3nt: TGTGCCAGCAGTTTGGGGGGGACCGATGATACGCAGTATTTT; CDR3aa: CASSLGGTDDTQYF
abundance: once; v_gene: TRBV11-3; j_gene: TRBJ2-2; d_gene: .; CDR3nt: TGTGCTACAGGACCCTCTCCGATCGGGGAGCTGTTTTTT; CDR3aa: CATGPSPIGELFF
abundance: .; v_gene: TRBV4-3; j_gene: TRBJ2-1; d_gene: .; CDR3nt: TGCGCCAGCAGCCAACAGGACAGTAGCTACAATGAGCAGTTCTTC; CDR3aa: CASSQQDSSYNEQFF
abundance: .; v_gene: TRBV28; j_gene: TRBJ2-7; d_gene: TRBD2; CDR3nt: TGTGCCAGCAGTTTGGCGGGGGTCTCCTACGAGCAGTACTTC; CDR3aa: CASSLAGVSYEQYF
abundance: .; v_gene: TRBV11-1; j_gene: TRBJ2-7; d_gene: .; CDR3nt: TGTGCCAGCAGCCGACTGAGCTCCTACGAGCAGTACTTC; CDR3aa: CASSRLSSYEQYF
abundance: .; v_gene: TRBV28; j_gene: TRBJ2-7; d_gene: .; CDR3nt: TGTGCCAGCAGTTTGATAGCGGAACCCTCCTACGAGCAGTACTTC; CDR3aa: CASSLIAEPSYEQYF
abundance: .; v_gene: TRBV11-3; j_gene: TRBJ2-7; d_gene: TRBD1; CDR3nt: TGTGCCAGCAGCGTCGGACAGGTCCCCAACGAGCAGTACTTC; CDR3aa: CASSVGQVPNEQYF